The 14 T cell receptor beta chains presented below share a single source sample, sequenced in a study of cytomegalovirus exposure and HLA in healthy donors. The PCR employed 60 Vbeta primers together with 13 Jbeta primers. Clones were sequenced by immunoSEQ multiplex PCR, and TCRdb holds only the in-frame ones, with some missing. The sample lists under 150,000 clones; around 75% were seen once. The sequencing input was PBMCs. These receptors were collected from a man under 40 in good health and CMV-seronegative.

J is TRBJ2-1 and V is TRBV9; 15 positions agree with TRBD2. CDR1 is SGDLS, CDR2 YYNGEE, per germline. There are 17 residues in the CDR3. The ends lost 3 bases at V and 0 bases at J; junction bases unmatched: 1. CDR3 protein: CASSAGLAGGSYNEQFF. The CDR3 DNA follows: TGTGCCAGCAGCGCGGGACTAGCGGGGGGCTCCTACAATGAGCAGTTCTTC.

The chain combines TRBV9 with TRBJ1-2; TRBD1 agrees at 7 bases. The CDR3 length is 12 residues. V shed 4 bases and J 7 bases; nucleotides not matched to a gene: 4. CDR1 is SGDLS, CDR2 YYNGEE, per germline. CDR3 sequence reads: CASSSQGGGYTF. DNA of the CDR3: TGTGCCAGCAGCAGTCAGGGGGGTGGCTACACCTTC.

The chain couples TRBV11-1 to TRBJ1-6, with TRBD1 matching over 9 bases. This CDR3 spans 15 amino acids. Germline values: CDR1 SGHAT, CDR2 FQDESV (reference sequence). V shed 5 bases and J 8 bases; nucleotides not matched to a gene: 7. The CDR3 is CASSQTQGADSPLHF. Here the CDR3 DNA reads TGTGCCAGCAGCCAAACACAGGGGGCCGATTCACCCCTCCACTTT.

The CDR3 DNA reads as TGTGCCAGCTCACCTGGGGACACCTGGAACACTGAAGCTTTCTTT. As protein: CASSPGDTWNTEAFF. This chain links TRBV18 with TRBJ1-1; TRBD1 might be the D (6 bases). Trimming removed 3 bases at V and 1 base at J, with 12 bases between. This CDR3 region has 15 residues. Germline lookup yields CDR1 KGHSH and CDR2 LQKENI.

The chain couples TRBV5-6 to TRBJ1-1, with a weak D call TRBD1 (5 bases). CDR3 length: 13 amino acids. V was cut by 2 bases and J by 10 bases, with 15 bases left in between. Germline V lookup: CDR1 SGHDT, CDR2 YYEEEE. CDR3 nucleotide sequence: TGTGCCAGCAGCTTCGGGTCGGGGGGAAGAGCTTTCTTT. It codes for CASSFGSGGRAFF. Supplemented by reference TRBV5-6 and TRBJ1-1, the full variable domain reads DAGVTQSPTHLIKTRGQQVTLRCSPKSGHDTVSWYQQALGQGPQFIFQYYEEEERQRGNFPDRFSGHQFPNYSSELNVNALLLGDSALYLCASSFGSGGRAFFGQGTRLTVV.

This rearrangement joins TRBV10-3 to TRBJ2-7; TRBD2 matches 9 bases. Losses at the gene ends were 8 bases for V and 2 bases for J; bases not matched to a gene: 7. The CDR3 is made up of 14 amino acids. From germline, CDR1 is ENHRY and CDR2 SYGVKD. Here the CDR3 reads CAIRRLAGTYEQYF. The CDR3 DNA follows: TGTGCCATCCGGCGGCTAGCGGGGACCTACGAGCAGTACTTC.

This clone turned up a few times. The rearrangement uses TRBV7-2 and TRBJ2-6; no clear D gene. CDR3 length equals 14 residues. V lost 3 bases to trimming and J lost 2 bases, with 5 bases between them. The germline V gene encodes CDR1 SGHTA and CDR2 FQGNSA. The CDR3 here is CASSFSPGANVLTF. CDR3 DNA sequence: TGTGCCAGCAGCTTTAGCCCTGGGGCCAACGTCCTGACTTTC.

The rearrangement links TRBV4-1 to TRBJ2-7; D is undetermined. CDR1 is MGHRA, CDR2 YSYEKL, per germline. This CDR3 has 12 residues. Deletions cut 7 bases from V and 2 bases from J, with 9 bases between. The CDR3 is CASIPRAYEQYF. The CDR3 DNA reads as TGCGCCAGCATCCCAAGAGCCTACGAGCAGTACTTC.

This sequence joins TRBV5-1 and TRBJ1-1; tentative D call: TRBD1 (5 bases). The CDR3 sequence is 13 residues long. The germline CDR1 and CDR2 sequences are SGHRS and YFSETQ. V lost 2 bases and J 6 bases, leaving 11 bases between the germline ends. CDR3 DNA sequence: TGCGCCAGCAGCTTCCAGGGATGGTCTGAAGCTTTCTTT. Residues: CASSFQGWSEAFF.

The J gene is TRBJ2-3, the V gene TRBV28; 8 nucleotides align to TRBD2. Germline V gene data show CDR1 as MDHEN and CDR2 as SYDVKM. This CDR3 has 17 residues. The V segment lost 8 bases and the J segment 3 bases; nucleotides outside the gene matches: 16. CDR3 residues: CASGTLTSGVGTDTQYF. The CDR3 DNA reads TGTGCCAGCGGGACGTTAACTAGCGGAGTGGGGACAGATACGCAGTATTTT.

CDR3 in amino acids: CASSTTGRLYNSPLHF. CDR3 nucleotide sequence: TGTGCCAGCAGTACGACAGGCCGGTTATATAATTCACCCCTCCACTTT. The chain joins TRBV27 to TRBJ1-6, with D possibly matching TRBD1 (6 bases). This CDR3 region has 16 residues. Per germline, CDR1 MNHEY and CDR2 SMNVEV (reference sequence). Trimming removed 5 bases from V and 4 bases from J, with 15 bases in between.

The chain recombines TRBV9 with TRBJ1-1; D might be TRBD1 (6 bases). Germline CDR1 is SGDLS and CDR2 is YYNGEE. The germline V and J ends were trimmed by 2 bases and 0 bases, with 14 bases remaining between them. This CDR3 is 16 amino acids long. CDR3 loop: CASSVSQGKVNTEAFF. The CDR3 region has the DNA TGTGCCAGCAGCGTCTCACAGGGTAAAGTGAACACTGAAGCTTTCTTT.

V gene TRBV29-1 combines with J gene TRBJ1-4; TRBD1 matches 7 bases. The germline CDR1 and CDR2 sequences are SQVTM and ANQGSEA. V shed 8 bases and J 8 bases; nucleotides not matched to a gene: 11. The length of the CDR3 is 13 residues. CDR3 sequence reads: CSSKGAGTEKLFF. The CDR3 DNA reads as TGCAGCTCCAAGGGGGCGGGGACCGAAAAACTGTTTTTT.

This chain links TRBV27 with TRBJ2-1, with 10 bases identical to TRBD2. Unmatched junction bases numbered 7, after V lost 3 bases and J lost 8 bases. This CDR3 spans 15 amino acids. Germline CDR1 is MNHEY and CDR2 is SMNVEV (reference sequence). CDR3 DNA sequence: TGTGCCAGCAGTTTTTCTAGCGGGAGAAAAGATGAGCAGTTCTTC. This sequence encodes CASSFSSGRKDEQFF.